The present entry profiles one TCR beta chain with its context. Its specific antigen is unknown. No much larger clonotype is one base removed from it; base qualities were not supplied. The CDR1 and CDR2 encoded by the germline V gene (reference sequence) are DFQATT and SNEGSKA. The CDR3 has 11 amino acids, counting the end cysteine and phenylalanine. Just CDR3 DNA is preserved here, 33 bases in frame from base 1. The V end gives up 6 bases and the J end 6 bases, leaving 4 bases in the junction not matched to a gene. The receptor library was made with the immunoSEQ multiplex PCR assay. Imported from immuneACCESS, the table was reduced by TCRdb to in-frame sequences with V and J called. These copies leave out some clones; in studies compared against another copy, an unresolved V gene accounts for under half, and the cause of the remainder is not known. Across this sample there are around 70,000 clones, with 89% seen only once. The ten largest make up about 9.9% of the sample.

The data were taken from a study of control samples from healthy donors and cancer patients (dated by TCRdb to between 2020 and 2021). The sequence is built from TRBV20-1 and TRBJ1-2, and TRBD1 aligns with 7 junction nucleotides. The specimen was PBMCs. The sequence came from a woman in her forties or fifties with colorectal cancer. The CDR3 here reads CSATTGDGYTF. The nucleotides are TGCAGTGCGACAACAGGGGATGGCTACACCTTC.